This TCR beta chain appears in the sequencing data of a study of blood T cells in healthy people across ages. The CDR3 sequence is 13 residues long. V was trimmed by 4 bases and J by 3 bases, leaving 10 bases between them. Isolation per sample recovered at least 6 million PBMCs. Then a second PCR, running roughly 7 to 11 cycles, was carried out with a sample-barcoded 5' primer and a J-beta primer mix. Each cDNA molecule was tagged by a template-switch adaptor with 12 random nucleotides. Each single sample gave us at least 2.5 million CDR3-containing paired-end reads. MiXCR, applied by TCRdb to the 5' RACE reads, yields one record per CDR3 protein. Among around 800,000 distinct CDR3 sequences listed, roughly 25% were seen once. These records were also assigned to another study, of T cells of mothers and their children. That work adds: It was found that thymic selection shapes TCR recombination output similarly in related and unrelated pairs.

The rearrangement links TRBV12-3 or TRBV12-4 to TRBJ2-7, with D tentatively TRBD1 (6 bases). The sequencing input was blood. This TCR was recovered from a boy aged 10-17 years in good health. In nucleotides, the CDR3 is TGTGCCAGCAGTTGGACAGAAGGCTACGAGCAGTACTTC. The encoded protein is CASSWTEGYEQYF.